This T cell receptor (beta chain) was recovered during a study of blood T cell repertoires in COVID-19 (TCRdb year 2020). Describing the broader study: The collaborator samples originated in the United States, Italy and Spain and spanned the acute and convalescent phases of COVID-19. The material from the prospective study consisted of cDNA or gDNA derived from T cells, B-cell-depleted T cells, or PBMCs. The dataset comprised deeply sampled blood TCRbeta repertoires from subjects exposed to, actively infected with, or recovered from COVID-19. The repertoires were released in a freely available public database meant as a resource for research on the immune response to SARS-CoV-2. The samples were drawn from the first 160 participants of the ongoing ImmuneRACE study and from 950 to 1,500 subjects provided by 6 global collaborators. A de-identified subject ID, COVID-19 status, age in years and sex were almost always included in the sample metadata. HLA class I and class II types, where available, came from metadata supplied by the sample provider rather than from assay-based typing. General conclusions and limits of the study: Clinical and demographic metadata were provided uncurated, with the amount varying by source and participant.

CDR1 ENHRY and CDR2 SYGVKD are derived from the germline V gene. From cysteine to phenylalanine, the CDR3 is 12 amino acids long. Only the CDR3 DNA is retained, 36 bases long and in frame from the first base. V has 10 bases trimmed and J has 5 bases trimmed; junction bases matching no gene number 6. Points on this clone: The antigen this receptor binds is unknown. It has no much larger one-base neighbor in the sample; base qualities were not kept.

The immunoSEQ Assay, a bias-controlled multiplex PCR, was used to amplify TCRbeta CDR3 regions from genomic DNA. The study's processing was this. Nucleated cell counts per sample were estimated from amplification of reference gene primers within the assay. To quantify the absolute abundance of each unique TCRbeta CDR3 rearrangement, sequence reads were collapsed and filtered. For each sample, productive Simpson clonality was calculated as the square root of Simpson's diversity index over productive rearrangements. Drawn from immuneACCESS, this table holds only the in-frame rearrangements with V and J called that TCRdb kept. Clones are partly lost; checked studies trace under half to an unresolved V gene and leave the rest unexplained. For V, J and clone size, that table is used; D and trimming come from the DNA. This sample lists some 220,000 clones; 80% were detected once. About 7% of the sample rests with the top ten.

Collaborating institutions collected whole blood in K2EDTA tubes following their own protocols. For TCRbeta analysis, collaborators shipped samples in one of three forms: frozen whole blood, isolated PBMCs, or DNA extracted from either of those sample types. The TCR was taken from a woman aged 70-85 years with acute or convalescent COVID-19. The sample was peripheral blood. The rearrangement joined TRBV10-3 to TRBJ2-3; 7 nucleotides in the junction match TRBD1. The CDR3 protein is CATQGGGDTQYF. DNA sequence: TGTGCCACTCAAGGGGGCGGAGATACGCAGTATTTT.